The text below deals with one T cell receptor (beta chain). Its antigen is still unknown. TCRdb's copy holds only in-frame clones and misses some; the assay was immunoSEQ multiplex PCR. The repertoire holds about 92,000 clones, with 90% as singletons. Trimming took off 11 bases at V and 1 base at J, with 14 bases between the two ends. Germline loops: CDR1 MNHEY, CDR2 SVGAGI. The CDR3 extends over 13 amino acids. The data originate from a study of T cell responses to AZD1222 COVID-19 vaccine. The study, taken as a whole, reports: The study found Spike-specific TCR breadth and depth rose after two AZD1222 doses. Baseline seropositivity characterized only 5 or 6 AZD1222 recipients. There were repertoire samples only from the period after the peak T cell response. Close to half of spike-specific TCRs reportedly recognize unmutated variant regions.

The clonotype was recovered from an adult in good health. The V gene is TRBV6-5, the J gene TRBJ1-1, with no clear D. The specimen was peripheral blood, collected on day 0 of AZD1222 vaccination. The CDR3 region has the DNA TGTGCCTCCTCCAAGGGTTCGAACACTGAAGCTTTCTTT. Protein product: CASSKGSNTEAFF.